These 31 T cell receptor beta chains came from one sample sequenced in a study of response to subunit inactivated influenza vaccine. TCRdb redid the calling of the RT-PCR reads with MiXCR, one entry per CDR3 protein. The table has 590,000 or so distinct CDR3 sequences, 14% seen once. Sequences were derived from PBMCs from blood, sampled approximately 15 days before vaccination. These receptor sequences come from a man aged 45 to 65 who received an inactivated influenza vaccine.

This rearrangement joins TRBV5-1 to TRBJ2-7; D may be TRBD1 or TRBD2 (5 bases each). Germline assignment: CDR1 SGHRS and CDR2 YFSETQ. The CDR3 loop spans 15 amino acids. Deletions cut 5 bases from V and 0 bases from J, with 15 bases between. CDR3 sequence (DNA): TGCGCCAGCAGACGGGACGGGCAAAGCTCCTACGAGCAGTACTTC. Protein: CASRRDGQSSYEQYF.

This clonotype was seen many times. The rearrangement joins TRBV4-3 to TRBJ2-7; D assignment may be TRBD1 or TRBD2 (5 bases each). V shed 4 bases and J shed 0 bases, with 10 bases lying between them. The CDR3 runs 14 residues. Germline-derived CDR1 and CDR2 are LGHNA and YSLEER. CDR3: CASSRDESSYEQYF. CDR3 DNA sequence: TGCGCCAGCAGCCGGGACGAAAGCTCCTACGAGCAGTACTTC.

The chain is built from TRBV20-1 and TRBJ1-2; tentative D call: TRBD1 (5 bases). In germline, CDR1 is DFQATT, CDR2 SNEGSKA (reference sequence). CDR3 length: 15 residues. Trimming left V 5 bases short and J 0 bases short, with 16 bases between. In DNA, the CDR3 is TGCAGTGCTGAAGCTTTAGGGACCTCTAACTATGGCTACACCTTC. Amino acids: CSAEALGTSNYGYTF.

The sample holds a few counts of this clonotype. CDR3 in amino acids: CASRTGDNQPQHF. DNA for the CDR3: TGTGCCAGCCGGACAGGGGACAATCAGCCCCAGCATTTT. The chain couples TRBV6-1 to TRBJ1-5, with 9 bases identical to TRBD1. V was pared by 8 bases and J by 3 bases, with 2 bases of the junction left unmatched. This CDR3 spans 13 amino acids. Germline lookup yields CDR1 MNHNS and CDR2 SASEGT.

J is TRBJ2-6 and V is TRBV7-9; 8 bases are a match to TRBD2. V lost 4 bases, J lost 0 bases, and 5 bases stayed unmatched. CDR1 is SEHNR, CDR2 FQNEAQ, per germline (reference sequence). CDR3 length equals 17 residues. CDR3 residues: CASSSGRGDSGANVLTF. CDR3 nucleotides: TGTGCCAGCAGCTCTGGGCGGGGGGACTCTGGGGCCAACGTCCTGACTTTC. Full variable domain (rest looked up from reference TRBV7-9 and TRBJ2-6): DTGVSQNPRHKITKRGQNVTFRCDPISEHNRLYWYRQTLGQGPEFLTYFQNEAQLEKSRLLSDRFSAERPKGSFSTLEIQRTEQGDSAMYLCASSSGRGDSGANVLTFGAGSRLTVL.

The chain links TRBV28 to TRBJ2-7; 8 nucleotides agree with TRBD2. Germline CDR1 MDHEN, CDR2 SYDVKM. The CDR3 is 15 residues long. The trim removed 4 bases at V and 0 bases at J, leaving 5 bases unmatched. CDR3 in DNA: TGTGCCAGCAGTTACGGTCGGGGGGGCTCCTACGAGCAGTACTTC. This translates into CASSYGRGGSYEQYF.

The rearrangement joins TRBV19 to TRBJ2-2; D call uncertain. The V end lost 6 bases, the J end lost 5 bases, and 13 bases lay between the germline ends. In germline, CDR1 is LNHDA, CDR2 SQIVND (reference sequence). The CDR3 consists of 14 residues. The CDR3, as DNA: TGTGCCAGTAGCTCCACGGCCGGGACCGGGGAGCTGTTTTTT. It yields the protein CASSSTAGTGELFF.

Written as DNA, the CDR3 is TGTGCCAGCAGCCCGGTCGAGGGAAAATCTCAAGAGACCCAGTACTTC. Its translation: CASSPVEGKSQETQYF. The chain combines TRBV7-8 with TRBJ2-5; tentative D call: TRBD2 (5 bases). The germline V and J ends were trimmed by 5 bases and 2 bases, with 18 bases remaining between them. Looked up from germline, CDR1 is SGHVS and CDR2 is FQNEAQ. The CDR3 extends over 16 amino acids.

The chain couples TRBV12-3 or TRBV12-4 to TRBJ2-7; TRBD1 matches at 8 bases. The CDR3 totals 13 residues. Trimming took 5 bases from V and 5 from J; bases not matched to a gene: 5. The CDR3 nucleotides read TGTGCCAGCAGTCTGACAGGGGCCGACGAGCAGTACTTC. Its protein product is CASSLTGADEQYF.

The V call is TRBV9, the J call TRBJ2-7, with D unresolved. Germline V gene data show CDR1 as SGDLS and CDR2 as YYNGEE. V lost 0 bases and J 0 bases, leaving 13 bases between the germline ends. CDR3 length equals 16 residues. The CDR3 region is CASSVGPVTYSYEQYF. The CDR3 DNA reads TGTGCCAGCAGCGTAGGTCCCGTGACTTACTCCTACGAGCAGTACTTC.

This clonotype has only a few counts. V is TRBV19 and J is TRBJ1-5; D may be TRBD1 (5 bases). The CDR3 is 16 residues long. The germline gives CDR1 LNHDA, CDR2 SQIVND (reference sequence). With 8 bases removed from V and 0 bases from J, the gap between germline ends came to 17 bases. Written as DNA, the CDR3 is TGTGCCAGTCTTAGAACAGGACTGTATAGCAATCAGCCCCAGCATTTT. This gives the protein CASLRTGLYSNQPQHF.

This clonotype was seen a few times. The chain has TRBV20-1 and TRBJ2-5, with a tentative D call TRBD2 (5 bases). Germline lookup yields CDR1 DFQATT and CDR2 SNEGSKA (reference sequence). The V gene lost 6 bases and the J gene lost 5 bases, with 16 bases spanning the gap. This CDR3 comprises 13 residues. The CDR3 sequence is CSAARPGEETQYF. CDR3 coding DNA: TGCAGTGCAGCTCGTCCCGGGGAGGAGACCCAGTACTTC.

The genes are TRBV7-2 and TRBJ2-7; no definite D call. The CDR3 sequence is 16 residues long. Germline assignment: CDR1 SGHTA and CDR2 FQGNSA. V gave up 1 base and J gave up 0 bases, with 13 bases separating them. The CDR3 coding sequence is TGTGCCAGCAGCTTAGACATCCGAAGGAGCTCCTACGAGCAGTACTTC. It translates to CASSLDIRRSSYEQYF.

This sequence joins TRBV24-1 and TRBJ2-3; 8 nucleotides match TRBD1. Germline assignment: CDR1 KGHDR and CDR2 SFDVKD. V lost 5 bases to trimming and J lost 1 base; unmatched junction nucleotides: 4. This CDR3 region has 15 residues. CDR3 region: CATSATGQGTDTQYF. The DNA of the CDR3 is TGTGCCACCAGTGCCACGGGACAGGGCACAGATACGCAGTATTTT.

This clonotype came up a few times. V is TRBV28 and J is TRBJ2-7, with TRBD2 as a possible D gene (6 bases). The CDR3 is made up of 18 amino acids. Germline CDR1 and CDR2: MDHEN and SYDVKM. The V end lost 2 bases, the J end lost 0 bases, and 20 bases lay between the germline ends. The CDR3 nucleotides read TGTGCCAGCAGTTTAATCGTGAGCCTTGGGAGGAGCTCCTACGAGCAGTACTTC. It translates to CASSLIVSLGRSSYEQYF.

In this sample, this clonotype turned up a few times. The chain has TRBV7-8 and TRBJ2-3; TRBD2 agrees at 9 bases. Germline V gene data show CDR1 as SGHVS and CDR2 as FQNEAQ. The CDR3 contains 16 residues. With V trimmed by 5 bases and J by 4 bases, 10 bases remained unmatched. The CDR3 sequence: CASSGGAGGRSDTQYF. CDR3 coding DNA: TGTGCCAGCAGCGGTGGGGCGGGAGGGCGGTCAGATACGCAGTATTTT.

This clonotype was detected only a few times. The chain has TRBV20-1 and TRBJ1-1, with D unclear. The V end lost 4 bases, the J end lost 3 bases, and 18 bases lay between the germline ends. CDR1 is DFQATT and CDR2 is SNEGSKA in the germline V gene (reference sequence). CDR3 length: 15 amino acids. CDR3 nucleotides: TGCAGTGCTATTGACCTCGGAGGTGTGTACACTGAAGCTTTCTTT. Translation gives CSAIDLGGVYTEAFF.

This clonotype was seen at least ten times. J is TRBJ2-2 and V is TRBV4-3; possible D gene TRBD1, 6 bases. CDR1 and CDR2 (germline): LGHNA, YSLEER. The CDR3 consists of 15 residues. V lost 1 base and J 1 base, leaving 7 bases between the germline ends. The CDR3 sequence: CASSQVTGNTGELFF. CDR3 sequence (DNA): TGCGCCAGCAGCCAAGTGACAGGGAACACCGGGGAGCTGTTTTTT.

In nucleotides, the CDR3 is TGCGCCAGCAGCCCCGCCCGGGACCCCTCTTTGCGCGAGCAGTACTTC. Amino acids: CASSPARDPSLREQYF. J is TRBJ2-7 and V is TRBV5-1, with D perhaps assigned TRBD1 or TRBD2 (5 bases each). V was clipped by 4 bases and J by 6 bases, with 23 bases between them. This CDR3 contains 16 residues. Germline assignment: CDR1 SGHRS and CDR2 YFSETQ.

This clonotype was seen at least ten times. The J gene is TRBJ2-7, the V gene TRBV7-9; D is uncertain. V was clipped by 3 bases and J by 0 bases, with 9 bases between them. CDR1 SEHNR and CDR2 FQNEAQ come from the germline V gene (reference sequence). This CDR3 spans 14 amino acids. CDR3 nucleotide sequence: TGTGCCAGCAGCTTGGCGAGTAGCTCCTACGAGCAGTACTTC. Its protein is CASSLASSSYEQYF.

This clonotype was counted a few times. The chain links TRBV29-1 to TRBJ1-2; possible D gene TRBD1, 5 bases. Trimming stripped 5 bases from V and 1 base from J, with 14 bases between. Germline values: CDR1 SQVTM, CDR2 ANQGSEA. This CDR3 has 14 amino acids. In nucleotides, the CDR3 is TGCAGCGTTTTTCCTGGACAAGATAACTATGGCTACACCTTC. It translates to CSVFPGQDNYGYTF.

The rearrangement uses TRBV5-1 and TRBJ2-3; 7 bases agree with TRBD2. The germline V gene has CDR1 SGHRS and CDR2 YFSETQ. Trimming cost V 4 bases and J 4 bases; bases outside gene matches: 21. The length of the CDR3 is 19 residues. Here the CDR3 DNA reads TGCGCCAGCAGCCTGAAGAATTCTAGCGGTTCTATACGGGCAGATACGCAGTATTTT. As protein: CASSLKNSSGSIRADTQYF.

This clonotype was counted between two and nine times. This chain links TRBV5-1 with TRBJ1-4, with 9 nucleotides matching TRBD1. The V and J ends lost 4 bases and 0 bases, in that order; junction bases with no gene match: 10. The CDR3 is made up of 18 amino acids. Germline V gene lookup returns CDR1 SGHRS and CDR2 YFSETQ. As DNA, the CDR3 is TGCGCCAGCAGCCCAAGGACAGGGGACGTCACAACTAATGAAAAACTGTTTTTT. Translated, it gives CASSPRTGDVTTNEKLFF.

V gene TRBV9 combines with J gene TRBJ2-3, with D perhaps TRBD2 (5 bases). The V and J ends lost 3 bases and 4 bases respectively, with 15 bases between them. This CDR3 is 15 amino acids long. Germline V gene data show CDR1 as SGDLS and CDR2 as YYNGEE. In DNA form, the CDR3 reads TGTGCCAGCAGCGGCCAGCGAGGAGGTCCAGATACGCAGTATTTT. It encodes CASSGQRGGPDTQYF.

The chain uses TRBV11-2 and TRBJ2-5; TRBD1 matches 7 bases. Germline-derived CDR1 and CDR2 are SGHAT and FQNNGV. The CDR3 length is 15 residues. The V and J ends lost 4 bases and 4 bases, in that order; junction bases with no gene match: 9. The CDR3 region is CASSSSGTAIETQYF. In nucleotides, the CDR3 is TGTGCCAGCAGCTCCTCCGGGACAGCGATAGAGACCCAGTACTTC.

This clonotype was found many times. One end of the junction fails to match germline, which may point to a read error. This sequence joins TRBV5-1 and TRBJ2-7; TRBD1 agrees at 10 bases. This CDR3 has 14 amino acids. In germline, CDR1 is SGHRS, CDR2 YFSETQ. CDR3 amino acids: CASSSGTGDYEQYF. CDR3 in DNA: TGTGCCAGCAGCTCCGGGACAGGGGATTACGAGCAGTACTTC.

This clonotype was seen a few times. The chain combines TRBV12-3 or TRBV12-4 with TRBJ1-4; 8 nucleotides match TRBD1. The CDR3 has 14 amino acids. J lost 7 bases, V lost 5 bases, and 6 bases had no gene match. The CDR3 reads CASSATGGGEKLFF. CDR3 nucleotides: TGTGCCAGCAGTGCCACAGGGGGAGGTGAAAAACTGTTTTTT.

V gene TRBV20-1 combines with J gene TRBJ2-3; no clear D gene. Between the trimmed V and J ends, which lost 1 base and 6 bases, there was a span of 8 bases. Germline CDR1 DFQATT, CDR2 SNEGSKA (reference sequence). This CDR3 has 12 residues. In DNA form, the CDR3 reads TGCAGTGCTAGAGGAGAGGTTGATACGCAGTATTTT. Protein: CSARGEVDTQYF.

This clonotype was seen a handful of times. CDR3 loop: CASSPDRHGYTF. The DNA of the CDR3 is TGTGCCAGCTCACCTGACAGGCATGGCTACACCTTC. The genes are TRBV18 and TRBJ1-2; possibly TRBD1 for D (6 bases). The V and J ends lost 3 bases and 6 bases respectively, with 8 bases between them. CDR1 KGHSH and CDR2 LQKENI come from the germline V gene. This CDR3 is 12 amino acids long.

The V gene is TRBV4-2, the J gene TRBJ1-5, with D perhaps TRBD1 (6 bases). Trimming removed 1 base from V and 0 bases from J, with 7 bases in between. The CDR3 is 15 amino acids. Looked up from germline, CDR1 is LGHNA and CDR2 is YNFKEQ. For the CDR3, the DNA is TGTGCCAGCAGCCAAGGAGGGGGTAGCAATCAGCCCCAGCATTTT. Translated, it gives CASSQGGGSNQPQHF.

The chain joins TRBV28 to TRBJ2-1, with D uncertain. From germline, CDR1 is MDHEN and CDR2 SYDVKM. Deletions cut 2 bases from V and 10 bases from J, with 12 bases between. This CDR3 comprises 13 residues. CDR3 protein: CASSLPQGSEQFF. DNA for the CDR3: TGTGCCAGCAGTTTACCGCAAGGCAGCGAGCAGTTCTTC.